This T cell receptor (beta chain) was documented in a study of OX40 agonist ivuxolimab in advanced cancers. The overall study: Those treated in dose escalation had hepatocellular carcinoma, melanoma, renal cell cancer or head and neck cancer.

TCRdb's copy holds only in-frame clones and misses some; the assay was immunoSEQ multiplex PCR. Here the sample spans tens of thousands of clones, around 89% being singletons. This CDR3 spans 14 amino acids. Germline assignment: CDR1 MNHNS and CDR2 SASEGT. V shed 3 bases and J 6 bases; nucleotides not matched to a gene: 4. V is TRBV6-1 and J is TRBJ1-2, with TRBD1 matching over 10 bases. The clonotype originates from an adult with an advanced solid tumor such as melanoma, head and neck, liver or kidney cancer. Sequenced here: CD4+ or CD8+ T cells sorted from blood, sampled in a trial of the OX40 agonist ivuxolimab. The CDR3 loop reads CASSDGTGVDGYTF. CDR3 DNA: TGTGCCAGCAGTGACGGGACAGGGGTGGATGGCTACACCTTC.